Each of the 27 T cell receptor beta chains below was sequenced from the same sample in a study of blood T cell repertoires in COVID-19. Generated by immunoSEQ multiplex PCR, the TCRdb table keeps only in-frame clones and is missing some. The profile shows 55,000 to 90,000 clones, approximately 84% of them singletons. Sample: peripheral blood. Receptor source: an older woman with acute or convalescent COVID-19.

The gene calls are TRBV5-1 and TRBJ1-1, with TRBD1 matching 9 bases. The V segment lost 5 bases and the J segment 4 bases; nucleotides outside the gene matches: 6. Germline V gene sequence: CDR1 SGHRS, CDR2 YFSETQ. The CDR3 spans 14 residues. The CDR3 region has the DNA TGCGCCAGCAGGGAGACAGGGGGTGGCACTGAAGCTTTCTTT. Amino acid sequence: CASRETGGGTEAFF.

The chain links TRBV5-1 to TRBJ2-1; possible D gene TRBD2, 5 bases. The germline gives CDR1 SGHRS, CDR2 YFSETQ. The CDR3 runs to 14 residues. Trimming took off 7 bases at V and 8 bases at J, with 19 bases between the two ends. The CDR3 sequence is CASRGSHGLDEQFF. CDR3 DNA: TGCGCCAGCCGAGGGTCCCACGGCTTGGATGAGCAGTTCTTC.

This clone occurred a few times. The chain has TRBV29-1 and TRBJ2-3; D remains unclear. Germline V gene data show CDR1 as SQVTM and CDR2 as ANQGSEA. CDR3 length: 10 residues. Between the trimmed V and J ends, which lost 6 bases and 6 bases, there was a span of 7 bases. The CDR3 loop reads CSVEMDTQYF. The CDR3 DNA follows: TGCAGCGTGGAGATGGATACGCAGTATTTT.

The rearrangement uses TRBV9 and TRBJ2-2; D perhaps matches TRBD2 (5 bases). This CDR3 spans 14 amino acids. The V end lost 0 bases, the J end lost 6 bases, and 9 bases lay between the germline ends. Germline CDR1 and CDR2: SGDLS and YYNGEE. CDR3 region: CASSVVVGAGELFF. The CDR3, as DNA: TGTGCCAGCAGCGTAGTCGTGGGAGCCGGGGAGCTGTTTTTT. Combining the CDR3 with reference TRBV9 and TRBJ2-2 gives the whole variable domain DSGVTQTPKHLITATGQRVTLRCSPRSGDLSVYWYQQSLDQGLQFLIQYYNGEERAKGNILERFSAQQFPDLHSELNLSSLELGDSALYFCASSVVVGAGELFFGEGSRLTVL.

The chain has TRBV19 and TRBJ2-5, with 9 bases identical to TRBD1. The V and J ends lost 6 bases and 0 bases, in that order; junction bases with no gene match: 5. Germline V gene data show CDR1 as LNHDA and CDR2 as SQIVND (reference sequence). The CDR3 has 15 residues. The CDR3 nucleotides read TGTGCCAGTAGCCTGACAGGGGGTTACCAAGAGACCCAGTACTTC. Residues: CASSLTGGYQETQYF.

V is TRBV7-8 and J is TRBJ1-5; possible D gene TRBD1, 5 bases. V lost 5 bases and J 8 bases, leaving 13 bases between the germline ends. The CDR3 runs to 13 residues. Germline assignment: CDR1 SGHVS and CDR2 FQNEAQ. This CDR3 reads CASSTLQGKPQHF. The DNA of the CDR3 is TGTGCCAGCAGCACCCTCCAGGGCAAGCCCCAGCATTTT. The full variable domain, rest sourced from reference TRBV7-8 and TRBJ1-5, is GAGVSQSPRYKVAKRGQDVALRCDPISGHVSLFWYQQALGQGPEFLTYFQNEAQLDKSGLPSDRFFAERPEGSVSTLKIQRTQQEDSAVYLCASSTLQGKPQHFGDGTRLSIL.

This clone was seen a few times. The chain carries TRBV30 and TRBJ1-1; D uncertain. The V end lost 4 bases, the J end lost 0 bases, and 18 bases lay between the germline ends. The CDR3 consists of 16 residues. Looked up from germline, CDR1 is GTSNPN and CDR2 is SVGIG (reference sequence). For the CDR3, the DNA is TGTGCCTGGACCCGAGTTGGGCAGACCATGAACACTGAAGCTTTCTTT. Translating gives CAWTRVGQTMNTEAFF.

The chain has TRBV2 and TRBJ2-2; TRBD1 might be the D (5 bases). V lost 6 bases and J 1 base, leaving 12 bases between the germline ends. The CDR3 extends over 15 amino acids. Germline lookup yields CDR1 SNHLY and CDR2 FYNNEI. The CDR3: CASRSMGLNTGELFF. CDR3 DNA: TGTGCCAGCAGATCGATGGGGCTGAACACCGGGGAGCTGTTTTTT.

This chain joins TRBV3-1 (or the pseudogene TRBV3-2) and TRBJ2-1; 8 nucleotides match TRBD2. V lost 6 bases to trimming and J lost 9 bases; unmatched junction nucleotides: 4. The CDR3 length is 12 residues. Germline V gene lookup returns CDR1 LGHDT and CDR2 YNNKEL (reference sequence). The CDR3: CASRSRGGEQFF. CDR3 DNA sequence: TGTGCCAGCAGATCCCGGGGGGGTGAGCAGTTCTTC.

The V and J genes are TRBV5-4 and TRBJ2-5; 10 bases are a match to TRBD2. CDR1 and CDR2 from the germline V gene are SGHNT and YYREEE (reference sequence). This CDR3 is built from 16 residues. V lost 3 bases, J lost 1 base, and 6 bases stayed unmatched. The CDR3 coding sequence is TGTGCCAGCAGCTCGGGTAGCGGGGGGATCCAAGAGACCCAGTACTTC. This translates into CASSSGSGGIQETQYF.

The chain has TRBV11-2 and TRBJ1-4; TRBD1 agrees at 10 bases. The CDR3 contains 15 residues. Unmatched junction bases numbered 3, after V lost 1 base and J lost 7 bases. Germline V gives CDR1 SGHAT, CDR2 FQNNGV. DNA of the CDR3: TGTGCCAGCAGCTTAGGGGACAGGGGAAGTGAAAAACTGTTTTTT. The encoded protein is CASSLGDRGSEKLFF.

V usage is TRBV18 and J usage is TRBJ1-5; D ambiguous. Trimming cost V 6 bases and J 4 bases, with 13 bases left between them. This CDR3 has 14 residues. The germline V gene has CDR1 KGHSH and CDR2 LQKENI. CDR3 sequence: CASSPGSGNQPQHF. For the CDR3, the DNA is TGTGCCAGCTCCCCAGGTTCGGGGAATCAGCCCCAGCATTTT.

This sequence joins TRBV6-2 or TRBV6-3 and TRBJ1-1; possible D gene TRBD1, 5 bases. The V gene's germline CDR1 is MNHEY and CDR2 SVGEGT. V dropped 5 bases and J dropped 4 bases, with 20 bases sitting between them. The CDR3 is made up of 16 amino acids. The CDR3 DNA is TGTGCCAGCAGTCCCTCCGGGGGGAGAGAGGGCACTGAAGCTTTCTTT. Translation: CASSPSGGREGTEAFF.

J is TRBJ1-5 and V is TRBV18, with TRBD1 matching over 10 bases. With V trimmed by 4 bases and J by 6 bases, 9 bases remained unmatched. CDR1 and CDR2 (germline): KGHSH, LQKENI. This CDR3 comprises 16 residues. CDR3 sequence reads: CASSLGTGTGVQPQHF. The CDR3 DNA reads TGTGCCAGCTCACTGGGGACCGGGACAGGGGTTCAGCCCCAGCATTTT.

In the case of this clone: The sample holds other DNA sequences that translate to the same CDR3. The V gene is TRBV7-9, the J gene TRBJ2-1, with 8 bases identical to TRBD2. The CDR3 has 14 amino acids. V lost 11 bases, J lost 1 base, and 7 bases stayed unmatched. CDR1 and CDR2 (germline): SEHNR, FQNEAQ (reference sequence). The CDR3 spells CAGDSGNSYNEQFF. The CDR3 DNA follows: TGTGCCGGCGATAGCGGGAATTCCTACAATGAGCAGTTCTTC. The variable domain in full, with the rest retrieved from reference TRBV7-9 and TRBJ2-1, is DTGVSQNPRHKITKRGQNVTFRCDPISEHNRLYWYRQTLGQGPEFLTYFQNEAQLEKSRLLSDRFSAERPKGSFSTLEIQRTEQGDSAMYLCAGDSGNSYNEQFFGPGTRLTVL.

In its sample, this clone was seen a few times. The chain combines TRBV21-1 with TRBJ2-3; the table's D call TRBD1 went unverified against the DNA. TRBV21-1 is a pseudogene. This CDR3 contains 16 residues. The CDR3: CASSKGDRTSTDTQYF. For the CDR3, the DNA is TGTGCCAGCAGCAAGGGAGACAGGACCTCCACAGATACGCAGTATTTT.

The CDR3 region is CASSPRTSGALAKNIQYF. CDR3 DNA sequence: TGTGCCAGTAGTCCCCGAACTAGCGGTGCACTAGCCAAAAACATTCAGTACTTC. The V call is TRBV19, the J call TRBJ2-4, with 8 bases aligning to TRBD2. V shed 5 bases, J shed 0 bases, and the junction held 12 bases outside the gene matches. Germline lookup yields CDR1 LNHDA and CDR2 SQIVND (reference sequence). The CDR3 covers 18 residues.

This chain links TRBV19 with TRBJ2-7; 10 bases map to TRBD1. Germline-derived CDR1 and CDR2 are LNHDA and SQIVND (reference sequence). The CDR3 length is 14 residues. V was clipped by 4 bases and J by 2 bases; unmatched bases: 2. The CDR3 loop reads CASSRGQGPYEQYF. CDR3 bases: TGTGCCAGTAGTAGGGGACAGGGGCCCTACGAGCAGTACTTC.

Here the CDR3 reads CASSFGQGASPLHF. CDR3 bases: TGTGCCAGCAGTTTCGGGCAGGGGGCTTCACCCCTCCACTTT. The chain recombines TRBV27 with TRBJ1-6, with 8 bases fitting TRBD1. The V gene end was trimmed by 3 bases and the J gene end by 9 bases; junction bases not matched to a gene: 4. Per germline, CDR1 MNHEY and CDR2 SMNVEV (reference sequence). The CDR3 sequence is 14 residues long.

The chain is built from TRBV5-4 and TRBJ2-7, with D possibly matching TRBD2 (5 bases). The germline V gene encodes CDR1 SGHNT and CDR2 YYREEE (reference sequence). The length of the CDR3 is 13 residues. V shed 4 bases and J shed 7 bases, with 15 bases lying between them. Here the CDR3 DNA reads TGTGCCAGCAGCCCTACCGTTCCGGGAGAGCAGTACTTC. Protein product: CASSPTVPGEQYF. Full variable domain (remainder filled in from reference TRBV5-4 and TRBJ2-7): ETGVTQSPTHLIKTRGQQVTLRCSSQSGHNTVSWYQQALGQGPQFIFQYYREEENGRGNFPPRFSGLQFPNYSSELNVNALELDDSALYLCASSPTVPGEQYFGPGTRLTVT.

The chain combines TRBV14 with TRBJ1-2; no firm D call. From germline, CDR1 is SGHDN and CDR2 FVKESK. The length of the CDR3 is 14 residues. Between the trimmed V and J ends, which lost 0 bases and 5 bases, there was a span of 10 bases. The CDR3 spells CASSQEGDLYGYTF. DNA of the CDR3: TGTGCCAGCAGCCAAGAAGGAGACCTTTATGGCTACACCTTC.

The V gene is TRBV18, the J gene TRBJ1-1; TRBD1 matches at 9 bases. The CDR3 has 15 residues. Per germline, CDR1 KGHSH and CDR2 LQKENI. V dropped 3 bases and J dropped 3; count of bases not matched to a gene: 5. The CDR3 DNA sequence: TGTGCCAGCTCACCCGGACAGGGGTCTTACACTGAAGCTTTCTTT. Translation gives CASSPGQGSYTEAFF.

This chain joins TRBV27 and TRBJ1-6; 7 bases fit TRBD1. Per the germline V gene, CDR1 is MNHEY and CDR2 is SMNVEV (reference sequence). Trimming removed 6 bases from V and 9 bases from J; junction bases left unmatched: 14. The CDR3 is 16 residues long. DNA for the CDR3: TGTGCCAGCAGATTAGGGGGACAGATTCCCTTTTCACCCCTCCACTTT. Protein product: CASRLGGQIPFSPLHF.

The chain uses TRBV7-3 and TRBJ2-3, with D possibly matching TRBD2 (6 bases). CDR1 and CDR2 (germline): SGHTA, FQGTGA. The CDR3 loop spans 15 amino acids. Trimming left V 3 bases short and J 0 bases short, with 10 bases between. In nucleotides, the CDR3 is TGTGCCAGCAGCTTGGACGGGGGTAGCACAGATACGCAGTATTTT. Translated: CASSLDGGSTDTQYF. The full variable domain, with the rest looked up from reference TRBV7-3 and TRBJ2-3, is GAGVSQTPSNKVTEKGKYVELRCDPISGHTALYWYRQSLGQGPEFLIYFQGTGAADDSGLPNDRFFAVRPEGSVSTLKIQRTERGDSAVYLCASSLDGGSTDTQYFGPGTRLTVL.

The chain combines TRBV19 with TRBJ2-7; 8 bases map to TRBD1. The CDR3 extends over 14 amino acids. V dropped 6 bases and J dropped 1; count of bases not matched to a gene: 5. The germline CDR1 and CDR2 sequences are LNHDA and SQIVND (reference sequence). CDR3: CASSHNRGSYEQYF. The CDR3 DNA reads TGTGCCAGTAGCCACAACAGGGGGTCCTACGAGCAGTACTTC.

The V gene is TRBV3-1 (or the pseudogene TRBV3-2), the J gene TRBJ1-1, with D possibly matching TRBD1 (6 bases). The CDR3 contains 13 residues. The germline V gene has CDR1 LGHDT and CDR2 YNNKEL (reference sequence). The germline V and J ends were trimmed by 4 bases and 5 bases, with 11 bases remaining between them. The CDR3 reads CASSLQGRTEAFF. The CDR3 region has the DNA TGTGCCAGCAGCCTACAGGGCCGGACTGAAGCTTTCTTT.

The genes are TRBV6-1 and TRBJ1-2; D is perhaps TRBD1 (6 bases). V lost 1 base to trimming and J lost 1 base, with 10 bases between them. Germline values: CDR1 MNHNS, CDR2 SASEGT. CDR3 size: 15 residues. The CDR3 is CASSEGQDSNYGYTF. CDR3 nucleotide sequence: TGTGCCAGCAGTGAAGGACAGGATAGTAACTATGGCTACACCTTC.